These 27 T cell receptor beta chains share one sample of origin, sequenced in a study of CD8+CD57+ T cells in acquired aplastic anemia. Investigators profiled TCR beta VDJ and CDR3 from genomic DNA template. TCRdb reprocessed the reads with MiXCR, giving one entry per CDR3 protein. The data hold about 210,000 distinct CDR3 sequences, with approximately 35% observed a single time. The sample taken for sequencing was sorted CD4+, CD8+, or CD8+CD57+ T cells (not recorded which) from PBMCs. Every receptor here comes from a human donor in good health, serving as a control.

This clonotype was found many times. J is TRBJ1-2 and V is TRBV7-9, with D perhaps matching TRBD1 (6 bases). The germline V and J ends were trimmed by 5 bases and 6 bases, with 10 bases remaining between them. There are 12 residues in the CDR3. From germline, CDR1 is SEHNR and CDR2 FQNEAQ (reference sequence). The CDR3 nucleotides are TGTGCCAGCAGCCGAAACAGGGATGGCTACACCTTC. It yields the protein CASSRNRDGYTF.

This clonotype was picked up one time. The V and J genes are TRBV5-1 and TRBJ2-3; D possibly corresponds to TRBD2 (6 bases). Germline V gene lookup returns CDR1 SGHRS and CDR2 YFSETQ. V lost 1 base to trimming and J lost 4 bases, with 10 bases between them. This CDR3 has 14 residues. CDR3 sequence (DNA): TGCGCCAGCAGCTTGAGTACGGGGGCAGATACGCAGTATTTT. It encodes CASSLSTGADTQYF.

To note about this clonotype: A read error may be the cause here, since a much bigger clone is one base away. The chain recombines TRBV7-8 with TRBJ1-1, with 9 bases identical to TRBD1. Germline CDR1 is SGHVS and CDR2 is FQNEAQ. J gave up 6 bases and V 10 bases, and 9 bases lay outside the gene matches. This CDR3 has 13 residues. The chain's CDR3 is CANRQGGASEAFF. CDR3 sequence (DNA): TGTGCCAACAGACAGGGGGGAGCTTCTGAAGCTTTCTTT. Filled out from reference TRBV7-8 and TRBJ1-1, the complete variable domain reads GAGVSQSPRYKVAKRGQDVALRCDPISGHVSLFWYQQALGQGPEFLTYFQNEAQLDKSGLPSDRFFAERPEGSVSTLKIQRTQQEDSAVYLCANRQGGASEAFFGQGTRLTVV.

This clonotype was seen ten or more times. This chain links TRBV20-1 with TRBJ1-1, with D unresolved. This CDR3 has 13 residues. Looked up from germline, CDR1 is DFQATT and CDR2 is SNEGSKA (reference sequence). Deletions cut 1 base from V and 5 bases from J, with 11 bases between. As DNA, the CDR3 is TGCAGTGCTAGAGGCGCGGTATGGACTGAAGCTTTCTTT. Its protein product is CSARGAVWTEAFF.

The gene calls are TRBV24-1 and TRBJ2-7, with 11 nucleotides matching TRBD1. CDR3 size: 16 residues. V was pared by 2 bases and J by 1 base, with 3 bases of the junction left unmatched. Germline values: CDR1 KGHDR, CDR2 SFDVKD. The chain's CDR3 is CATSDCGTGGSYEQYF. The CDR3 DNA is TGTGCCACCAGTGATTGCGGGACAGGGGGATCCTACGAGCAGTACTTC.

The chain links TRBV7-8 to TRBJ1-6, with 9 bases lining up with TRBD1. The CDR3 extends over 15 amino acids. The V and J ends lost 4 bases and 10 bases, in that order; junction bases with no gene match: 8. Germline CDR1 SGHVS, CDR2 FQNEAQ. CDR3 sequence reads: CASSYGDRDLSPLHF. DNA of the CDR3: TGTGCCAGCAGCTATGGGGACAGGGATTTATCACCCCTCCACTTT.

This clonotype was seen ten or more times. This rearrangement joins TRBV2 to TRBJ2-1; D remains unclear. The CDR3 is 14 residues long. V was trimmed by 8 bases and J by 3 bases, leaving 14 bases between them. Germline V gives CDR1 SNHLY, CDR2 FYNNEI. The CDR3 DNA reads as TGTGCCAGCCTCGACATGACCAGCTACAATGAGCAGTTCTTC. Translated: CASLDMTSYNEQFF.

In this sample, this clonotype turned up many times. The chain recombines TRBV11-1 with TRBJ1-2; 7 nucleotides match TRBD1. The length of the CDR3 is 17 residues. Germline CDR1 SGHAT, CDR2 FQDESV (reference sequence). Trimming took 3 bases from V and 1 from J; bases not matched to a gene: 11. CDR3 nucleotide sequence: TGTGCCAGCAGCTTGGACCGGGACAGATTGGATAACTATGGCTACACCTTC. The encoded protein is CASSLDRDRLDNYGYTF.

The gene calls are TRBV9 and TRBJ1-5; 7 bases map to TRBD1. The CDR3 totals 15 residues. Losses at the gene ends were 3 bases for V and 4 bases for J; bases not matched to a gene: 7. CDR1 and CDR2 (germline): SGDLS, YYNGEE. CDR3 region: CASSDGDRLNQPQHF. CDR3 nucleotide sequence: TGTGCCAGCAGCGATGGGGACAGACTAAATCAGCCCCAGCATTTT.

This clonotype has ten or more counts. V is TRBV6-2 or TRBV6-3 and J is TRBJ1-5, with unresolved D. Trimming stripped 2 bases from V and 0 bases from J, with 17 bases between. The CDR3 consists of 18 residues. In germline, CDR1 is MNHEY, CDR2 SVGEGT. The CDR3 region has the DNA TGTGCCAGCAGTTACGGTGAAGGACTTAAGGATAGCAATCAGCCCCAGCATTTT. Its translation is CASSYGEGLKDSNQPQHF.

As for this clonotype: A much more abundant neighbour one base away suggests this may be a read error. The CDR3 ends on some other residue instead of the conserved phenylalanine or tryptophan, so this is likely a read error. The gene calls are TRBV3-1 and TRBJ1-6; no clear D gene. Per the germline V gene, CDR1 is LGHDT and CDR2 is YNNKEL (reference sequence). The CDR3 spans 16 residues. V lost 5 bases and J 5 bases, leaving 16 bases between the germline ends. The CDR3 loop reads CASSESPWRDNSPLHL. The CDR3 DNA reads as TGTGCCAGCAGCGAATCCCCGTGGCGCGATAATTCACCCCTCCACCTT.

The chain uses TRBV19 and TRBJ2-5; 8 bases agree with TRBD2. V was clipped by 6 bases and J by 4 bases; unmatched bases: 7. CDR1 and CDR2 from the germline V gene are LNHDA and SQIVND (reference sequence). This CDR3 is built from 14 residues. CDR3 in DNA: TGTGCCAGTAGCCGGGGGGGCCTAGGAGAGACCCAGTACTTC. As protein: CASSRGGLGETQYF.

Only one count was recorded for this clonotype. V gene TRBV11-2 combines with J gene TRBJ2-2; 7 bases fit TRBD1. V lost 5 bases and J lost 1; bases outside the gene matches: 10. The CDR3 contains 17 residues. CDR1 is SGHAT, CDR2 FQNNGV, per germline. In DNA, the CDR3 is TGTGCCAGCAGCCTGTCAAATAGACAGGGGAACACCGGGGAGCTGTTTTTT. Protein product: CASSLSNRQGNTGELFF.

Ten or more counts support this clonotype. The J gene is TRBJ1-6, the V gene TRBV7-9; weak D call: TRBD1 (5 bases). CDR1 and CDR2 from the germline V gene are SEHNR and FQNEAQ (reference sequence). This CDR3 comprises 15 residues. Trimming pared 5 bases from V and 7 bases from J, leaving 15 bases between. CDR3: CASSTRGLSNSPLHF. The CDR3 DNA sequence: TGTGCCAGCAGCACCCGGGGCCTATCGAATTCACCCCTCCACTTT.

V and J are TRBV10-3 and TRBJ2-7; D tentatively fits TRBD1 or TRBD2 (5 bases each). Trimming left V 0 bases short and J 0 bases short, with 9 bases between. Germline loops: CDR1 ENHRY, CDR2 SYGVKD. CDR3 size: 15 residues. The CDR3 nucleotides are TGTGCCATCAGTGAGTCGCCGGGACGCTCCTACGAGCAGTACTTC. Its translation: CAISESPGRSYEQYF.

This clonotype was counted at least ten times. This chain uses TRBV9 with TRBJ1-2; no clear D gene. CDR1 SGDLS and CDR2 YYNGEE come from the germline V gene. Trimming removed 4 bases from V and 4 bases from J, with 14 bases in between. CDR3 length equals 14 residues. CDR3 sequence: CASSPGGQSYGYTF. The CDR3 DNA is TGTGCCAGCAGCCCCGGCGGGCAGTCCTATGGCTACACCTTC.

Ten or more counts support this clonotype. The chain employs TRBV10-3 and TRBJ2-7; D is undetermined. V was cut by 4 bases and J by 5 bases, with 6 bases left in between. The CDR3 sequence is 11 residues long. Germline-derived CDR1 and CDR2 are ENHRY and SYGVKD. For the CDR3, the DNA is TGTGCCATCAGTGTTGGGGACGAGCAGTACTTC. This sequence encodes CAISVGDEQYF.

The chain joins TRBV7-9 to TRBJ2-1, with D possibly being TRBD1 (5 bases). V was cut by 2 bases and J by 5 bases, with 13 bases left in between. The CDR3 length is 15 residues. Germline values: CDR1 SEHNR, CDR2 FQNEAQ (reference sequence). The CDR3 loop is CASSLFQGSHNEQFF. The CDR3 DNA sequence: TGTGCCAGCAGCTTATTCCAGGGTTCCCACAATGAGCAGTTCTTC.

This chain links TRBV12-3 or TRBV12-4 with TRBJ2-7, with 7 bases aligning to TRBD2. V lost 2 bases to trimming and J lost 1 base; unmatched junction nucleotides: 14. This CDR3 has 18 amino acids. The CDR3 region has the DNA TGTGCCAGCAGTTTAAAGGTTCCGATGGCGGGGGTATCCTACGAGCAGTACTTC. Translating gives CASSLKVPMAGVSYEQYF.

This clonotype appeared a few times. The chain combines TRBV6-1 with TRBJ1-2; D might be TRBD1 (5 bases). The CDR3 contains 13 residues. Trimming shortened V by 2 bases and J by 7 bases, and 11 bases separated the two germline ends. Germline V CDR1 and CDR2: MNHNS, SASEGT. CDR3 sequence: CASSEWGYSGYTF. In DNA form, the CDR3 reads TGTGCCAGCAGTGAATGGGGGTACAGTGGCTACACCTTC.

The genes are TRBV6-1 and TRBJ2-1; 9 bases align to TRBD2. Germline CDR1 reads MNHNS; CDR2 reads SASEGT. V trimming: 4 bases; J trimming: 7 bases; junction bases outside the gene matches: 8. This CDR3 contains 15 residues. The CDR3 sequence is CASSAALSGRNEQFF. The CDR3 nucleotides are TGTGCCAGCAGTGCCGCCTTGAGCGGGAGGAATGAGCAGTTCTTC.

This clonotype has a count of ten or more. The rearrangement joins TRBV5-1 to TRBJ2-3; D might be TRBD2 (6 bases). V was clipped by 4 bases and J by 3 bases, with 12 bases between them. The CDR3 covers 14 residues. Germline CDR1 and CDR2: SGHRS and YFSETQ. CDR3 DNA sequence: TGCGCCAGCAGCCCCAGGGCGGGGACAGATACGCAGTATTTT. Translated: CASSPRAGTDTQYF.

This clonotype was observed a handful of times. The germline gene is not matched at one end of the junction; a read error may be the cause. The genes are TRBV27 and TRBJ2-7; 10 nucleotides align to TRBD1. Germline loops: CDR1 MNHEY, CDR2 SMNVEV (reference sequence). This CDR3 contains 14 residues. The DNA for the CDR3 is TGTCCCAGCAGTTGGGACAGGGGAGGCTACGAGCAGTACTTC. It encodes CPSSWDRGGYEQYF.

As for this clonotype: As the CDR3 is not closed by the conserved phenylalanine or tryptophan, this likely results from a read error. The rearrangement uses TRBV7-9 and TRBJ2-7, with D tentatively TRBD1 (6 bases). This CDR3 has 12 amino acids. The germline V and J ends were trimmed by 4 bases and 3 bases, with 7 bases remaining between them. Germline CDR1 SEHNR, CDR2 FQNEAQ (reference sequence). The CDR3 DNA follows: TGTGCCAGCAGCTCGACAGGCTACGAGCAGTACCTC. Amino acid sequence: CASSSTGYEQYL.

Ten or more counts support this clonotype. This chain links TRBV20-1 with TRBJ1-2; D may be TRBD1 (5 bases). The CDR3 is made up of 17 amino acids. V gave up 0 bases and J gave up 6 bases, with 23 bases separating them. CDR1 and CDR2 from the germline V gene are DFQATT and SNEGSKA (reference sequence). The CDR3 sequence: CSARESGGGAFVDGYTF. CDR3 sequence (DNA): TGCAGTGCTAGAGAATCGGGGGGGGGAGCCTTCGTCGATGGCTACACCTTC.

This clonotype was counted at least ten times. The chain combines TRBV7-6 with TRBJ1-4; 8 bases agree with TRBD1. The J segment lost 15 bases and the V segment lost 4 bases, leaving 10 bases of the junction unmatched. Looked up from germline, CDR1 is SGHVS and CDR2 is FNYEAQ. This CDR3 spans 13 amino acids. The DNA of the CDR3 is TGTGCCAGCAGCTCTAGGGGACAGGTCCGGATGTTTTTT. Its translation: CASSSRGQVRMFF.

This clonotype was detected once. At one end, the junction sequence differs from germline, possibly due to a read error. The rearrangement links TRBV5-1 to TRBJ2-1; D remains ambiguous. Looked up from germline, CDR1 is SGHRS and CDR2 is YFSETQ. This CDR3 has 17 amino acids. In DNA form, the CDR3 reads TGCGCCGGCAGCTTGTTTTGGCGGCCCATACAGATGGATGAGCAGTTCTTC. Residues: CAGSLFWRPIQMDEQFF.